A selection of T cell receptor beta chains follows, all from one sample in a study of blood T cell repertoires in COVID-19. Assay: immunoSEQ multiplex PCR; the TCRdb copy retains only in-frame clones and omits some. This repertoire shows around 170,000 clones, 89% found once; its top ten account for approximately 2.8%. Sequenced material: peripheral blood. Every receptor here comes from a man aged 55-75 years with acute or convalescent COVID-19. CDR3s include the opening cysteine and the closing phenylalanine or tryptophan. D genes are given only for firm matches. Not all rows give a size; the values are once, few, many and, for expanded clones, a class.

clone_size: -; j_call: TRBJ1-2; v_call: TRBV24-1; d_call: -; cdr3_nt: TGTGCCACCAGTGATTATTCAGGTTCTCTTGGCTACACCTTC; cdr3_aa: CATSDYSGSLGYTF
clone_size: -; j_call: TRBJ1-1; v_call: TRBV5-1; d_call: -; cdr3_nt: TGCGCCAGCAGCTTGGGGGGGCTTAACTCCCTGAACACTGAAGCTTTCTTT; cdr3_aa: CASSLGGLNSLNTEAFF
clone_size: few; j_call: TRBJ2-7; v_call: TRBV7-9; d_call: TRBD1; cdr3_nt: TGTGCCAGCAGCTACGGACAGGGTATCTCGTGGGAGCAGTACTTC; cdr3_aa: CASSYGQGISWEQYF
clone_size: once; j_call: TRBJ1-2; v_call: TRBV24-1; d_call: TRBD1; cdr3_nt: TGTGCCACCAGTGATGCCGGGACAGGGAATGGCTACACCTTC; cdr3_aa: CATSDAGTGNGYTF
clone_size: -; j_call: TRBJ1-3; v_call: TRBV7-9; d_call: -; cdr3_nt: TGTGCCAGCAGCTTAACTCCCGTCTCTGGAAACACCATATATTTT; cdr3_aa: CASSLTPVSGNTIYF
clone_size: -; j_call: TRBJ2-6; v_call: TRBV4-1; d_call: -; cdr3_nt: TGCGCCAGCAAAGCGAGCCCTGGGGCCAACGTCCTGACTTTC; cdr3_aa: CASKASPGANVLTF
clone_size: once; j_call: TRBJ2-2; v_call: TRBV6-4; d_call: -; cdr3_nt: TGTGCCAGCAAAAAGGAGGAATTGACCGGGGAGCTGTTTTTT; cdr3_aa: CASKKEELTGELFF
clone_size: -; j_call: TRBJ2-7; v_call: TRBV30; d_call: -; cdr3_nt: TGTGCCTGGAGTCTCGGGTCGCTGGACGAGCAGTACTTC; cdr3_aa: CAWSLGSLDEQYF
clone_size: -; j_call: TRBJ2-7; v_call: TRBV3-1/TRBV3-2; d_call: TRBD1; cdr3_nt: TGTGCCAGCAGCCCGGGACAGGGGGTATCCTACGAGCAGTACTTC; cdr3_aa: CASSPGQGVSYEQYF
clone_size: -; j_call: TRBJ2-2; v_call: TRBV6-5; d_call: TRBD1; cdr3_nt: TGTGCCAGCAGTTCTCCCGGGACAGGGACGCTGTTTTTT; cdr3_aa: CASSSPGTGTLFF
clone_size: -; j_call: TRBJ2-1; v_call: TRBV30; d_call: TRBD1; cdr3_nt: TGTGCCTGGAGTGTACCCCAGGGGGCGGACAATGAGCAGTTCTTC; cdr3_aa: CAWSVPQGADNEQFF
clone_size: once; j_call: TRBJ2-1; v_call: TRBV7-2; d_call: -; cdr3_nt: TGTGCCAGCAGCTTAGGCGGGCACGTGAATGAGCAGTTCTTC; cdr3_aa: CASSLGGHVNEQFF
clone_size: -; j_call: TRBJ1-5; v_call: TRBV7-2; d_call: -; cdr3_nt: TGTGCCAGCAGCTACGACATCGGCCCCCAGCATTTT; cdr3_aa: CASSYDIGPQHF
clone_size: -; j_call: TRBJ1-5; v_call: TRBV10-3; d_call: TRBD1; cdr3_nt: TGTGCCATCAGTGATCAGGGGGCTGAGCAGCCCCAGCATTTT; cdr3_aa: CAISDQGAEQPQHF
clone_size: once; j_call: TRBJ1-5; v_call: TRBV30; d_call: TRBD1; cdr3_nt: TGTGCCTGGAGTCGCCCCGGGACAGGGGTCAGTCAGCCCCAGCATTTT; cdr3_aa: CAWSRPGTGVSQPQHF
clone_size: -; j_call: TRBJ1-2; v_call: TRBV15; d_call: TRBD1; cdr3_nt: TGTGCCACCAGCACTACCCCCCGGACGGACAGGGGAGGCGGCTACACCTTC; cdr3_aa: CATSTTPRTDRGGGYTF
clone_size: once; j_call: TRBJ1-6; v_call: TRBV2; d_call: TRBD1; cdr3_nt: TGTGCCAGCGGACAGGACTATTCACCCCTCCACTTT; cdr3_aa: CASGQDYSPLHF
clone_size: -; j_call: TRBJ2-1; v_call: TRBV24-1; d_call: TRBD1; cdr3_nt: TGTGCCACCAGTGACCCCACAGGGGGCCCCTACAATGAGCAGTTCTTC; cdr3_aa: CATSDPTGGPYNEQFF
clone_size: -; j_call: TRBJ2-7; v_call: TRBV10-3; d_call: -; cdr3_nt: TGTGCCATCAGATCACTCGGGTCGATGGAGGAGTACTTC; cdr3_aa: CAIRSLGSMEEYF
clone_size: -; j_call: TRBJ2-3; v_call: TRBV9; d_call: TRBD2; cdr3_nt: TGTGCCAGCAGCCAAGGGGCGGGAGGAGATACGCAGTATTTT; cdr3_aa: CASSQGAGGDTQYF
clone_size: -; j_call: TRBJ2-1; v_call: TRBV2; d_call: TRBD1; cdr3_nt: TGTGCCAGCCTAATTCCGGGACAGGCAAGCTTTAATGAGCAGTTCTTC; cdr3_aa: CASLIPGQASFNEQFF
clone_size: -; j_call: TRBJ1-1; v_call: TRBV19; d_call: -; cdr3_nt: TGTGCCAGTAGTAACCTCATAGGGAGGGGGAACACTGAAGCTTTCTTT; cdr3_aa: CASSNLIGRGNTEAFF
clone_size: -; j_call: TRBJ1-2; v_call: TRBV20-1; d_call: -; cdr3_nt: TGCAGTGCTAGTACAGGGAGTAACTATGGCTACACCTTC; cdr3_aa: CSASTGSNYGYTF
clone_size: -; j_call: TRBJ1-5; v_call: TRBV30; d_call: -; cdr3_nt: TGTGCCTGGAGTGTTGGAGACAGGTCCCTTCGCTTAAATCAGCCCCAGCATTTT; cdr3_aa: CAWSVGDRSLRLNQPQHF
clone_size: -; j_call: TRBJ2-2; v_call: TRBV4-2; d_call: -; cdr3_nt: TGTGCCAGCAGCCAAGAACCGGTAGCGGCCTCGAACACCGGGGAGCTGTTTTTT; cdr3_aa: CASSQEPVAASNTGELFF
clone_size: -; j_call: TRBJ1-2; v_call: TRBV5-1; d_call: -; cdr3_nt: TGCGCCAGCAGCTCACAGGGAGACGAAAGTAACTATGGCTACACCTTC; cdr3_aa: CASSSQGDESNYGYTF
clone_size: -; j_call: TRBJ2-6; v_call: TRBV19; d_call: -; cdr3_nt: TGTGCCAGCTCAGATAAAGGCAGGGGCCGGGGGGCCAACGTCCTGACTTTC; cdr3_aa: CASSDKGRGRGANVLTF